This T cell receptor beta chain was identified in a study of blood T cells in healthy people across ages. Overall study: About one barcoded beta molecule per two T cells was captured by template switching. Regarding the study as a whole: Leaving the PBMCs unsorted stopped any conclusive comparison of naive versus antigen-experienced cells. It was the long-lived donors that had more naive CD4+ cells and higher diversity than aged donors.

The CDR3 runs to 17 residues. This clonotype was seen just once. The antigen remains unidentified. Combining a sample-barcoded 5' primer with a J-beta primer mix, a second PCR ran for 7 to 11 cycles. TCRdb used MiXCR to reprocess the 5' RACE reads, holding one entry per CDR3 protein. The sample contains about 1.4 million distinct CDR3 sequences, 59% of which appear only once. Sample: blood. This chain joins TRBV12-3 or TRBV12-4 and TRBJ2-4, with 9 bases that match TRBD1. Matching the DNA end better, TRBJ2-7 makes the J call doubtful. The TCR was taken from a man aged 18-30 years in good health. Written as DNA, the CDR3 is TGTGCCAGCAGTTTTCGGACGGGACAGGGAAAATCCTACGAGCAGTACTTC. Its protein product is CASSFRTGQGKSYEQYF.